These 26 T cell receptor beta chains came from one sample sequenced in a study of cytomegalovirus exposure and HLA in healthy donors (dated by TCRdb to about 2017). Library construction relied on the immunoSEQ multiplex PCR assay. The multiplex PCR relied on a mix of 60 forward primers for TCR Vbeta segments and 13 reverse primers for TCR Jbeta segments. Drawn from immuneACCESS, this table holds only the in-frame rearrangements with V and J called that TCRdb kept. Clones are partly lost; checked studies trace under half to an unresolved V gene and leave the rest unexplained. The sample table shows some 90,000 clones, and 70% to 85% are seen once. 2.7% of the sample is held by the ten biggest clonotypes. Sequencing was done on a sample of PBMCs. These receptors came from a man aged 25 to 40 in good health and CMV-seronegative.

The chain combines TRBV5-5 with TRBJ1-5, with TRBD1 matching over 7 bases. Germline CDR1 SGHKS, CDR2 YYEKEE (reference sequence). Trimming removed 1 base from V and 3 bases from J; junction bases left unmatched: 4. This CDR3 contains 15 residues. CDR3 DNA: TGTGCCAGCAGCTTGCTACAGGGGAACAATCAGCCCCAGCATTTT. Translation gives CASSLLQGNNQPQHF.

The chain recombines TRBV19 with TRBJ1-2, with D perhaps TRBD1 (5 bases). The CDR3 contains 13 residues. V lost 6 bases and J lost 3, with 11 bases in between. The germline CDR1 and CDR2 sequences are LNHDA and SQIVND (reference sequence). The chain's CDR3 is CASRRGGDYGYTF. The CDR3 DNA follows: TGTGCCAGTAGAAGGGGTGGTGACTATGGCTACACCTTC.

This clone was counted only a few times. This sequence joins TRBV7-9 and TRBJ2-7, with 7 bases fitting TRBD1. With V trimmed by 5 bases and J by 0 bases, 4 bases remained unmatched. The CDR3 is 14 residues long. Germline CDR1 is SEHNR and CDR2 is FQNEAQ (reference sequence). The CDR3 nucleotides read TGTGCCAGCAGCCTGGGGGACAGCTCCTACGAGCAGTACTTC. Residues: CASSLGDSSYEQYF.

The genes are TRBV5-6 and TRBJ1-4; 9 bases are a match to TRBD1. Germline V gene sequence: CDR1 SGHDT, CDR2 YYEEEE. This CDR3 comprises 14 residues. V was clipped by 2 bases and J by 6 bases; unmatched bases: 2. The CDR3 reads CASSLTGGDEKLFF. The CDR3 region has the DNA TGTGCCAGCAGCTTAACAGGGGGCGATGAAAAACTGTTTTTT.

The genes are TRBV19 and TRBJ1-6, with TRBD1 identical over 8 bases. The CDR3 spans 17 residues. With V trimmed by 1 base and J by 8 bases, 10 bases remained unmatched. The germline V gene has CDR1 LNHDA and CDR2 SQIVND (reference sequence). The CDR3: CASSIGALTGDDSPLHF. The CDR3 DNA follows: TGTGCCAGTAGTATAGGGGCCCTGACAGGGGATGATTCACCCCTCCACTTT. The full variable domain, completed using reference TRBV19 and TRBJ1-6, is DGGITQSPKYLFRKEGQNVTLSCEQNLNHDAMYWYRQDPGQGLRLIYYSQIVNDFQKGDIAEGYSVSREKKESFPLTVTSAQKNPTAFYLCASSIGALTGDDSPLHFGNGTRLTVT.

The chain uses TRBV28 and TRBJ2-7; the match to TRBD1 covers 8 bases. With V trimmed by 7 bases and J by 5 bases, 13 bases remained unmatched. The V gene's germline CDR1 is MDHEN and CDR2 SYDVKM. This CDR3 comprises 15 residues. This chain's CDR3 is CASTFSPGQGDEQYF. The CDR3 nucleotides are TGTGCCAGCACCTTCTCCCCCGGACAGGGCGACGAGCAGTACTTC.

V and J are TRBV18 and TRBJ2-2; tentative D call: TRBD1 (6 bases). The V end lost 6 bases, the J end lost 5 bases, and 10 bases lay between the germline ends. The CDR3 is made up of 13 amino acids. Germline V gives CDR1 KGHSH, CDR2 LQKENI. The CDR3 DNA follows: TGTGCCAGCTCTCAAGGACAGACCGGGGAGCTGTTTTTT. It translates to CASSQGQTGELFF.

The chain couples TRBV5-4 to TRBJ2-1; TRBD2 matches at 8 bases. Trimming removed 4 bases from V and 3 bases from J; junction bases left unmatched: 9. This CDR3 is built from 16 residues. Per the germline V gene, CDR1 is SGHNT and CDR2 is YYREEE (reference sequence). The CDR3 region is CASSPGAAGDYNEQFF. In DNA, the CDR3 is TGTGCCAGCAGCCCCGGGGCAGCGGGGGACTACAATGAGCAGTTCTTC.

CDR3 sequence reads: CASSRRTPGGTEAFF. The CDR3 DNA reads TGTGCCAGCAGCCGACGGACACCGGGGGGCACTGAAGCTTTCTTT. This chain joins TRBV14 and TRBJ1-1, with D tentatively TRBD1 (5 bases). Germline CDR1 reads SGHDN; CDR2 reads FVKESK. The CDR3 consists of 15 residues. The V and J ends lost 4 bases and 4 bases respectively, with 16 bases between them. Full variable domain (rest looked up from reference TRBV14 and TRBJ1-1): EAGVTQFPSHSVIEKGQTVTLRCDPISGHDNLYWYRRVMGKEIKFLLHFVKESKQDESGMPNNRFLAERTGGTYSTLKVQPAELEDSGVYFCASSRRTPGGTEAFFGQGTRLTVV.

This clone was observed a single time. The rearrangement uses TRBV9 and TRBJ2-3, with TRBD2 matching over 7 bases. The germline V gene has CDR1 SGDLS and CDR2 YYNGEE. This CDR3 has 16 amino acids. Trimming took 0 bases from V and 2 from J; bases not matched to a gene: 6. CDR3 region: CASSVGRERYTDTQYF. For the CDR3, the DNA is TGTGCCAGCAGCGTAGGGCGGGAGAGATACACAGATACGCAGTATTTT.

The J gene is TRBJ2-3, the V gene TRBV5-4; 10 nucleotides agree with TRBD1. The CDR3 spans 16 residues. The ends lost 2 bases at V and 3 bases at J; junction bases unmatched: 6. Germline assignment: CDR1 SGHNT and CDR2 YYREEE (reference sequence). CDR3 region: CASSFWTGGRTDTQYF. The CDR3 nucleotides are TGTGCCAGCAGCTTCTGGACAGGGGGACGAACAGATACGCAGTATTTT.

The V gene is TRBV19, the J gene TRBJ2-3; 8 nucleotides line up with TRBD2. This CDR3 spans 17 amino acids. J was trimmed by 5 bases and V by 5 bases; bases with no gene match: 15. The germline V gene has CDR1 LNHDA and CDR2 SQIVND (reference sequence). Here the CDR3 reads CASSAFLSGGGGDTQYF. The CDR3 DNA sequence: TGTGCCAGTAGTGCTTTTCTAAGCGGGGGAGGGGGAGATACGCAGTATTTT.

In its sample, this clone was seen once. The chain employs TRBV7-6 and TRBJ2-2; D not resolved. The CDR3 is made up of 15 amino acids. The V end was cut by 6 bases, the J end by 0 bases, with 11 bases between. Germline V CDR1 and CDR2: SGHVS, FNYEAQ. CDR3 in DNA: TGTGCCAGCAGGCCGGGTAGCTCGAACACCGGGGAGCTGTTTTTT. It yields the protein CASRPGSSNTGELFF.

The chain carries TRBV30 and TRBJ2-1, with D tentatively TRBD2 (7 bases). Trimming took 5 bases from V and 12 from J, leaving 17 bases between them. Germline lookup yields CDR1 GTSNPN and CDR2 SVGIG (reference sequence). The CDR3 has 12 residues. CDR3: CAWGLGGQGQFF. The CDR3 DNA sequence: TGTGCCTGGGGACTCGGGGGGCAGGGGCAGTTCTTC.

The rearrangement joins TRBV7-2 to TRBJ1-1; D remains unclear. Between the trimmed V and J ends, which lost 4 bases and 6 bases, there was a span of 15 bases. This CDR3 contains 14 residues. Germline CDR1 reads SGHTA; CDR2 reads FQGNSA. CDR3 loop: CASSSRGLTAEAFF. The CDR3 region has the DNA TGTGCCAGCAGCTCCAGAGGGCTTACGGCTGAAGCTTTCTTT.

The chain has TRBV5-1 and TRBJ2-3; 9 bases are shared with TRBD1. The CDR3 totals 15 residues. Trimming cost V 0 bases and J 3 bases; bases outside gene matches: 2. Germline CDR1 SGHRS, CDR2 YFSETQ. The CDR3 is CASSLGDRETDTQYF. CDR3 DNA sequence: TGCGCCAGCAGCTTGGGGGACAGGGAAACAGATACGCAGTATTTT.

The chain uses TRBV5-4 and TRBJ2-3, with 8 bases lining up with TRBD2. Germline CDR1 and CDR2: SGHNT and YYREEE (reference sequence). Trimming cost V 4 bases and J 3 bases; bases outside gene matches: 13. The CDR3 length is 17 residues. The chain's CDR3 is CASSDRESGGGTDTQYF. In DNA form, the CDR3 reads TGTGCCAGCAGCGACAGAGAGAGCGGGGGAGGGACAGATACGCAGTATTTT.

The chain joins TRBV5-6 to TRBJ1-2; 12 bases line up with TRBD1. The J segment lost 4 bases and the V segment lost 2 bases, leaving 6 bases of the junction unmatched. The CDR3 runs to 16 residues. Germline lookup yields CDR1 SGHDT and CDR2 YYEEEE. CDR3 nucleotide sequence: TGTGCCAGCAGCTTTGTCCGGGGACAGGGGGCCTATGGCTACACCTTC. It specifies CASSFVRGQGAYGYTF.

This clone was found once. This chain links TRBV11-2 with TRBJ1-6, with D maybe TRBD1 (5 bases). The V and J ends lost 5 bases and 6 bases respectively, with 23 bases between them. This CDR3 has 18 residues. CDR1 is SGHAT and CDR2 is FQNNGV in the germline V gene. The chain's CDR3 is CASSPQGGVPTFNSPLHF. The DNA of the CDR3 is TGTGCCAGCAGCCCCCAGGGCGGGGTTCCCACATTTAATTCACCCCTCCACTTT. The full variable domain, with the rest looked up from reference TRBV11-2 and TRBJ1-6, is EAGVAQSPRYKIIEKRQSVAFWCNPISGHATLYWYQQILGQGPKLLIQFQNNGVVDDSQLPKDRFSAERLKGVDSTLKIQPAKLEDSAVYLCASSPQGGVPTFNSPLHFGNGTRLTVT.

The chain is built from TRBV7-3 and TRBJ2-5, with TRBD2 matching 14 bases. The ends lost 5 bases at V and 4 bases at J; junction bases unmatched: 6. The CDR3 has 16 residues. Germline V lookup: CDR1 SGHTA, CDR2 FQGTGA. The CDR3 nucleotides read TGTGCCAGCAGCCCGACTAGCGGGGGGGCCGGAGAGACCCAGTACTTC. Residues: CASSPTSGGAGETQYF.

The chain employs TRBV2 and TRBJ1-6, with unresolved D. Trimming removed 3 bases from V and 8 bases from J, with 8 bases in between. There are 13 residues in the CDR3. From germline, CDR1 is SNHLY and CDR2 FYNNEI. CDR3: CASSDNRDSPLHF. Written as DNA, the CDR3 is TGTGCCAGCAGTGACAATAGAGATTCACCCCTCCACTTT.

V usage is TRBV28 and J usage is TRBJ1-6; D unresolved. The length of the CDR3 is 14 residues. CDR1 and CDR2 from the germline V gene are MDHEN and SYDVKM. V was clipped by 3 bases and J by 4 bases, with 7 bases between them. The CDR3 DNA reads as TGTGCCAGCAGTTTGCCAGATTATAATTCACCCCTCCACTTT. Encoded protein: CASSLPDYNSPLHF. The whole variable domain, filled in from reference TRBV28 and TRBJ1-6, reads DVKVTQSSRYLVKRTGEKVFLECVQDMDHENMFWYRQDPGLGLRLIYFSYDVKMKEKGDIPEGYSVSREKKERFSLILESASTNQTSMYLCASSLPDYNSPLHFGNGTRLTVT.

The chain couples TRBV30 to TRBJ1-5; TRBD1 agrees at 10 bases. The J segment lost 1 base and the V segment lost 2 bases, leaving 8 bases of the junction unmatched. CDR3 length: 17 residues. The V gene's germline CDR1 is GTSNPN and CDR2 SVGIG (reference sequence). Written as DNA, the CDR3 is TGTGCCTGGAGTACCGGGACAGGGGTTAGAAGCAATCAGCCCCAGCATTTT. As protein: CAWSTGTGVRSNQPQHF.

The V call is TRBV25-1, the J call TRBJ1-6; D unresolved. V was pared by 4 bases and J by 9 bases, with 13 bases between. Looked up from germline, CDR1 is MGHDK and CDR2 is SYGVNS. The length of the CDR3 is 14 residues. CDR3 in DNA: TGTGCCAGCAGTGTAAAGCGGCTCAGTTCACCCCTCCACTTT. Translation gives CASSVKRLSSPLHF.

This clone has just one count. This chain joins TRBV9 and TRBJ1-1; 8 bases line up with TRBD1. The CDR3 consists of 15 residues. Germline V gene sequence: CDR1 SGDLS, CDR2 YYNGEE. V shed 3 bases, J shed 1 base, and the junction held 5 bases outside the gene matches. In DNA, the CDR3 is TGTGCCAGCAGCGCCCGACAGGGGACGAACACTGAAGCTTTCTTT. This encodes CASSARQGTNTEAFF.

The V call is TRBV27, the J call TRBJ1-2, with D perhaps TRBD1 (6 bases). The CDR3 totals 14 residues. Deletions cut 4 bases from V and 6 bases from J, with 15 bases between. From germline, CDR1 is MNHEY and CDR2 SMNVEV (reference sequence). CDR3 amino acids: CASSSQGRSHGYTF. The DNA of the CDR3 is TGTGCCAGCAGTTCTCAGGGGAGAAGTCATGGCTACACCTTC.